These 19 T cell receptor beta chains originate from one sample sequenced in a study of CD8 T cells in Susac syndrome. With random hexamers, reverse transcription was performed on roughly 0.5 to 1 ug of RNA. TCRdb reprocessed the immunoSEQ multiplex PCR reads with MiXCR, giving one entry per CDR3 protein. Counted here are 160,000 or so distinct CDR3 sequences, about 95% occurring once; the ten biggest clones make up 0.16%. Sequences were obtained from CD4+ T cells from PBMCs. Receptors were obtained from a human donor with Susac syndrome.

V is TRBV15 and J is TRBJ2-1, with D possibly matching TRBD2 (6 bases). V was trimmed by 0 bases and J by 9 bases, leaving 9 bases between them. Germline V CDR1 and CDR2: LNHNV, YYDKDF (reference sequence). This CDR3 comprises 13 residues. The chain's CDR3 is CATSRDGGSEQFF. The CDR3 region has the DNA TGTGCCACCAGCAGAGATGGGGGGAGTGAGCAGTTCTTC.

V is TRBV4-1 and J is TRBJ2-3; D might be TRBD2 (7 bases). Germline-derived CDR1 and CDR2 are MGHRA and YSYEKL. V dropped 1 base and J dropped 4 bases, with 12 bases sitting between them. This CDR3 is 15 amino acids long. This chain's CDR3 is CASSQGRGQADTQYF. The CDR3 coding sequence is TGCGCCAGCAGCCAAGGGCGGGGGCAAGCAGATACGCAGTATTTT.

The V call is TRBV5-1, the J call TRBJ2-7; D is possibly TRBD1 (6 bases). The V and J ends lost 6 bases and 4 bases respectively, with 20 bases between them. This CDR3 has 15 residues. Germline V gene data show CDR1 as SGHRS and CDR2 as YFSETQ. The CDR3 here is CASTSWIQGNYEQYF. CDR3 in DNA: TGCGCCAGCACTTCCTGGATCCAGGGGAATTACGAGCAGTACTTC.

The chain has TRBV9 and TRBJ2-3; D gene unclear. CDR1 SGDLS and CDR2 YYNGEE come from the germline V gene. The CDR3 length is 14 residues. V was shortened by 4 bases and J by 5 bases, with 14 bases between the two germline ends. The DNA for the CDR3 is TGTGCCAGCAGCTTGTCTCCCAGTCTAGATACGCAGTATTTT. Residues: CASSLSPSLDTQYF.

The chain employs TRBV7-6 and TRBJ2-4; 14 nucleotides agree with TRBD2. With V trimmed by 5 bases and J by 7 bases, 13 bases remained unmatched. CDR3 length equals 18 residues. Germline-derived CDR1 and CDR2 are SGHVS and FNYEAQ. CDR3 DNA: TGTGCCAGCAGCCCAGAAGGGACTAGCGGGGGCGGTCGGAACATTCAGTACTTC. This encodes CASSPEGTSGGGRNIQYF.

The chain combines TRBV12-3 or TRBV12-4 with TRBJ1-1; D unresolved. Trimming removed 4 bases from V and 4 bases from J, with 19 bases in between. This CDR3 is built from 16 residues. In DNA, the CDR3 is TGTGCCAGCAGTTGGGAGCTGGACGGCGGGGTCACTGAAGCTTTCTTT. This translates into CASSWELDGGVTEAFF.

This chain joins TRBV20-1 and TRBJ2-3; D is unclear. V dropped 5 bases and J dropped 2 bases, with 14 bases sitting between them. The CDR3 extends over 14 amino acids. Germline CDR1 is DFQATT and CDR2 is SNEGSKA (reference sequence). The chain's CDR3 is CSAPSRLNTDTQYF. Written as DNA, the CDR3 is TGCAGTGCTCCGTCCCGTCTCAACACAGATACGCAGTATTTT.

The chain recombines TRBV29-1 with TRBJ1-1, with 8 bases matching TRBD1. Germline CDR1 reads SQVTM; CDR2 reads ANQGSEA. The CDR3 spans 13 residues. The J segment lost 3 bases and the V segment lost 2 bases, leaving 2 bases of the junction unmatched. The CDR3 protein is CSVEQTGDTEAFF. CDR3 bases: TGCAGCGTTGAACAGACAGGGGACACTGAAGCTTTCTTT.

The chain recombines TRBV12-3 or TRBV12-4 with TRBJ2-7; D gene ambiguous. The V and J ends lost 2 bases and 1 base respectively, with 9 bases between them. The CDR3 sequence is 14 residues long. Written as DNA, the CDR3 is TGTGCCAGCAGTTTAAAGGAGACTTCCTACGAGCAGTACTTC. This translates into CASSLKETSYEQYF.

The chain employs TRBV18 and TRBJ1-5; the D is unclear. The CDR3 is 15 amino acids. Germline lookup yields CDR1 KGHSH and CDR2 LQKENI. The V end lost 6 bases, the J end lost 3 bases, and 15 bases lay between the germline ends. CDR3 DNA: TGTGCCAGCTCCCCAACAGAGAATTCCAATCAGCCCCAGCATTTT. Protein: CASSPTENSNQPQHF.

J is TRBJ2-5 and V is TRBV25-1; tentatively, D is TRBD1 (5 bases). CDR1 is MGHDK, CDR2 SYGVNS, per germline. V gave up 5 bases and J gave up 5 bases, with 15 bases separating them. The CDR3 runs to 14 residues. The CDR3 region is CASSPPGAGETQYF. DNA of the CDR3: TGTGCCAGCAGTCCCCCCGGAGCAGGGGAGACCCAGTACTTC.

The chain recombines TRBV11-3 with TRBJ2-3, with D perhaps given as TRBD1 or TRBD2 (6 bases each). The ends were cut back, 4 bases at V and 1 base at J, with 18 bases in the middle. Germline V gene lookup returns CDR1 SGHNT and CDR2 YENEEA. The CDR3 is made up of 17 amino acids. CDR3 sequence (DNA): TGTGCCAGCAGCTCCCGATCACAGAGGGGGGGCACAGATACGCAGTATTTT. As protein: CASSSRSQRGGTDTQYF.

This clonotype was detected only a few times. This chain uses TRBV7-7 with TRBJ2-5; D not certain. Trimming pared 2 bases from V and 5 bases from J, leaving 9 bases between. CDR3 length: 13 amino acids. Germline V CDR1 and CDR2: SSHAT, FNYEAQ (reference sequence). CDR3 nucleotides: TGTGCCAGCAGCTTACGCTTACGGGAGACCCAGTACTTC. Its translation is CASSLRLRETQYF. Complete variable domain (other parts from reference TRBV7-7 and TRBJ2-5): GAGVSQSPRYKVTKRGQDVTLRCDPISSHATLYWYQQALGQGPEFLTYFNYEAQPDKSGLPSDRFSAERPEGSISTLTIQRTEQRDSAMYRCASSLRLRETQYFGPGTRLLVL.

The V and J genes are TRBV7-2 and TRBJ1-6; D gene uncertain. CDR1 and CDR2 from the germline V gene are SGHTA and FQGNSA. V was trimmed by 5 bases and J by 5 bases, leaving 7 bases between them. The CDR3 loop spans 13 amino acids. The CDR3 loop reads CASSPEHNSPLHF. In DNA, the CDR3 is TGTGCCAGCAGCCCGGAGCATAATTCACCCCTCCACTTT.

The chain carries TRBV7-7 and TRBJ2-5, with 10 bases fitting TRBD1. V was pared by 5 bases and J by 5 bases, with 5 bases of the junction left unmatched. This CDR3 region has 14 residues. Germline-derived CDR1 and CDR2 are SSHAT and FNYEAQ (reference sequence). The CDR3 region is CASSRDRGSETQYF. CDR3 DNA: TGTGCCAGCAGCAGGGACAGGGGATCCGAGACCCAGTACTTC.

J is TRBJ2-2 and V is TRBV9; D gene ambiguous. Trimming stripped 1 base from V and 4 bases from J, with 11 bases between. The CDR3 is 15 amino acids. Germline V gene lookup returns CDR1 SGDLS and CDR2 YYNGEE. CDR3 sequence reads: CASSVTSDLTGELFF. CDR3 DNA: TGTGCCAGCAGCGTAACCAGCGACCTCACCGGGGAGCTGTTTTTT.

The V and J genes are TRBV5-1 and TRBJ2-7; TRBD2 matches 7 bases. Per germline, CDR1 SGHRS and CDR2 YFSETQ. The CDR3 totals 16 residues. After removal of 4 bases from V and 1 base from J, the junction contained 11 bases not matched to a gene. CDR3 DNA: TGCGCCAGCAGCCGACTCAATACGGGGGGTTCCTACGAGCAGTACTTC. The encoded protein is CASSRLNTGGSYEQYF.

V gene TRBV7-9 combines with J gene TRBJ2-2; 7 bases agree with TRBD1. J lost 1 base, V lost 5 bases, and 4 bases had no gene match. Germline V lookup: CDR1 SEHNR, CDR2 FQNEAQ (reference sequence). The CDR3 consists of 15 residues. The DNA of the CDR3 is TGTGCCAGCAGCGCGGACAGGTTGAACACCGGGGAGCTGTTTTTT. Its translation: CASSADRLNTGELFF.

This chain joins TRBV9 and TRBJ2-1, with D uncertain. The V end lost 0 bases, the J end lost 2 bases, and 12 bases lay between the germline ends. CDR1 SGDLS and CDR2 YYNGEE come from the germline V gene. This CDR3 has 16 amino acids. CDR3 sequence reads: CASSVVSGFTYNEQFF. The CDR3, as DNA: TGTGCCAGCAGCGTAGTGTCCGGGTTCACCTACAATGAGCAGTTCTTC.